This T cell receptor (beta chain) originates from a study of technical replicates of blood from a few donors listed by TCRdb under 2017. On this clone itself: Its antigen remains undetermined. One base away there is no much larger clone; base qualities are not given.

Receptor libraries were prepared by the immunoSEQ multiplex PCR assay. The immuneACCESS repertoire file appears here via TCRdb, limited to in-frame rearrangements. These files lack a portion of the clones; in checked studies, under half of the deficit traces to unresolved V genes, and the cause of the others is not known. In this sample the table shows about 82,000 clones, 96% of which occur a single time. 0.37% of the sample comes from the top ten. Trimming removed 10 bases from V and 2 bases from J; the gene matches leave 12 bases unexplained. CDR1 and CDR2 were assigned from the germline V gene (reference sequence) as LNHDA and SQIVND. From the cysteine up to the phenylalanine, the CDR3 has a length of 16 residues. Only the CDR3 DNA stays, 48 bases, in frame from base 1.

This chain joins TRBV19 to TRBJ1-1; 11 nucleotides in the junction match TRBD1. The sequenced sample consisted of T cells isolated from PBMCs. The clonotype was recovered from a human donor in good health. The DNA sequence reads TGTGCCACCCGGACAGGGGGCGCCGGTAAAAACACTGAAGCTTTCTTT. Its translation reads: CATRTGGAGKNTEAFF.